This TCR beta chain was sequenced in a study of chemoradiotherapy in HPV16-positive cancers (dated by TCRdb to between 2021 and 2022). Background for the entire study: Candidate HPV-specific T-cell clones and common TCR motifs were defined by functional T-cell assays performed on cells from two HPV16-positive patients. The study set out to ask whether T-cell immunity against the HPV oncoproteins E6 and E7 changes over the course of chemoradiotherapy and whether that immunity affects survival. Next, the candidate HPV-specific TCRs and motifs were followed in TCR repertoires from around 92 patients with HPV-related cancers. General study outcomes and caveats: The survival association was reported for HPV16-positive patients, and the functional definition of HPV-specific T cells was derived from only a couple of HPV16-positive patients. Expansion of candidate HPV-specific clones and E7-related TCR motifs was observed in the tumor microenvironment during treatment, whereas no such expansion was observed for non-HPV-specific T cells. In HPV16-positive patients, expansion of HPV-responsive T cells during chemoradiotherapy was associated with improved recurrence-free survival.

The library was prepared using the immunoSEQ multiplex PCR assay. TCRdb stores this immuneACCESS table with in-frame sequences only. Part of the clones is absent; in the studies checked, under half of the shortfall reflects unresolved V genes, and no reason is known for the rest. For this sample the table gives 30,000 to 35,000 clones, of which roughly nine tenths were detected only once. The ten largest clones take up under 2.5% of the sample. Because repertoires were sampled repeatedly during chemoradiotherapy, clonal expansion in the tumor microenvironment could be followed. A word on this clone: The antigen this receptor binds is unknown. The sample holds no much larger clone one base away, and base qualities are not on file.

The sequence was collected from a human donor with HPV-associated anogenital cancer. The material was blood, obtained from a patient who underwent chemoradiotherapy.

The CDR3 protein is CASSQADRVYNEQFF. The nucleotides read TGTGCCAGCAGCCAAGCGGACAGGGTCTACAATGAGCAGTTCTTC. This chain joins TRBV14 to TRBJ2-1, and TRBD1 matches 8 of the central bases. The CDR3 starts with the cysteine, ends with the phenylalanine, and has 15 residues. The retained sequence is limited to the CDR3, 45 bases, with the frame set at the first base. Relative to germline, V is missing 1 base and J is missing 3 bases, with 2 bases of the junction outside any gene match. The germline V gene encodes CDR1 SGHDN and CDR2 FVKESK.